The text below deals with one T cell receptor (beta chain). Its target is unknown. The CDR3 runs to 14 residues. Per the germline V gene, CDR1 is LNHNV and CDR2 is YYDKDF (reference sequence). Trimming removed 5 bases from V and 5 bases from J; junction bases left unmatched: 5. The sample originates from a study of T cells after yellow fever vaccination. Study results and limitations: The bulk population could contribute abundant contaminating clonotypes to FACS-sorted repertoires.

In TCRdb, the 5' RACE reads were re-called with MiXCR into one record per CDR3 protein. The repertoire holds 300,000 to 450,000 distinct CDR3 sequences, with around 6.4% as singletons. The TCR comes from a man between 25 and 39 years old who received the YFV17D yellow fever vaccine. The chain carries TRBV15 and TRBJ2-1; 8 nucleotides match TRBD2. The material was PBMCs, obtained 5 days after the yellow fever booster vaccination. CDR3 in DNA: TGTGCCACCAGCGTAGGACTAGCTAACAATGAGCAGTTCTTC. Amino acids: CATSVGLANNEQFF.